Presented here are 23 T cell receptor beta chains from one specimen sequenced in a study of shared clonotypes between healthy human individuals. Using immunoSEQ multiplex PCR, the repertoire was profiled, and TCRdb retains in-frame clones only, with some absent. The sample shows 2 million to 2.5 million clones, approximately 95% of them seen only once. The sample taken for sequencing was naive CD4+ T cells sorted from blood. As to subset: CD45RA+ positively selected. The receptors shown here come from a man between 18 and 29 years old in good health.

The chain joins TRBV29-1 to TRBJ1-6; a possible D gene is TRBD1 (6 bases). Looked up from germline, CDR1 is SQVTM and CDR2 is ANQGSEA. Trimming stripped 8 bases from V and 9 bases from J, with 20 bases between. There are 14 residues in the CDR3. As DNA, the CDR3 is TGCAGCCAAAAACACCGGCAGGGGAGTTCACCCCTCCACTTT. Protein: CSQKHRQGSSPLHF.

The gene calls are TRBV5-8 and TRBJ1-6, with 8 positions matching TRBD1. Trimming at V came to 2 bases and at J to 8 bases, leaving 9 bases not matched to a gene. CDR1 is SGHTS, CDR2 YDEGEE, per germline. This CDR3 region has 16 residues. This CDR3 is CASSFQTGTGYSPLHF. CDR3 nucleotides: TGTGCCAGCAGCTTTCAAACCGGGACAGGATATTCACCCCTCCACTTT.

This sequence joins TRBV9 and TRBJ2-1, with D perhaps matching TRBD1 or TRBD2 (5 bases each). Trimming stripped 4 bases from V and 0 bases from J, with 17 bases between. Germline CDR1 is SGDLS and CDR2 is YYNGEE. The CDR3 is 17 residues long. Here the CDR3 reads CASSPGGGSHSYNEQFF. The CDR3 DNA reads TGTGCCAGCAGCCCTGGTGGGGGATCCCACTCCTACAATGAGCAGTTCTTC.

This sequence joins TRBV2 and TRBJ1-1; D is unresolved. This CDR3 has 13 residues. Germline V gene data show CDR1 as SNHLY and CDR2 as FYNNEI. Trimming took 4 bases from V and 3 from J, leaving 9 bases between them. CDR3 DNA sequence: TGTGCCAGCAGTGTGGGAGGGTACACTGAAGCTTTCTTT. This sequence encodes CASSVGGYTEAFF. The full variable domain, its missing parts supplied by reference TRBV2 and TRBJ1-1, is EPEVTQTPSHQVTQMGQEVILRCVPISNHLYFYWYRQILGQKVEFLVSFYNNEISEKSEIFDDQFSVERPDGSNFTLKIRSTKLEDSAMYFCASSVGGYTEAFFGQGTRLTVV.

This clone was counted once. CDR3 DNA: TGTGCCAGTAGTAAGCGACAGAGTAGCAATCAGCCCCAGCATTTT. This sequence encodes CASSKRQSSNQPQHF. The V call is TRBV19, the J call TRBJ1-5; D perhaps matches TRBD1 (5 bases). V lost 4 bases to trimming and J lost 0 bases, with 10 bases between them. The germline V gene encodes CDR1 LNHDA and CDR2 SQIVND (reference sequence). The CDR3 totals 15 residues.

The V gene is TRBV7-9, the J gene TRBJ2-7, with 7 bases fitting TRBD1. With V trimmed by 6 bases and J by 12 bases, 11 bases remained unmatched. Looked up from germline, CDR1 is SEHNR and CDR2 is FQNEAQ (reference sequence). This CDR3 is built from 12 residues. In DNA form, the CDR3 reads TGTGCCAGCAGTTCGACAGACAGGGTACTGTACTTC. It specifies CASSSTDRVLYF.

The chain uses TRBV7-9 and TRBJ1-3; no reliable D call. The CDR3 length is 13 residues. V shed 5 bases and J shed 4 bases, with 9 bases lying between them. The germline V gene encodes CDR1 SEHNR and CDR2 FQNEAQ (reference sequence). The CDR3 bases are TGTGCCAGCAGCCCGGAGTTCGGAAACACCATATATTTT. This translates into CASSPEFGNTIYF.

The chain joins TRBV7-2 to TRBJ1-4; D remains unclear. Germline values: CDR1 SGHTA, CDR2 FQGNSA. This CDR3 region has 14 residues. Trimming stripped 5 bases from V and 9 bases from J, with 16 bases between. CDR3 loop: CASSNGSSGKKLFF. CDR3 DNA: TGTGCCAGCAGCAACGGGAGCTCGGGGAAAAAACTGTTTTTT.

This chain uses TRBV14 with TRBJ1-1; D might be TRBD1 (5 bases). Trimming shortened V by 3 bases and J by 2 bases, and 10 bases separated the two germline ends. Per the germline V gene, CDR1 is SGHDN and CDR2 is FVKESK. This CDR3 comprises 14 residues. The CDR3 DNA is TGTGCCAGCAGCCATCTACAGGCCAACACTGAAGCTTTCTTT. The encoded protein is CASSHLQANTEAFF.

The chain links TRBV5-4 to TRBJ2-6; 7 bases map to TRBD1. Germline lookup yields CDR1 SGHNT and CDR2 YYREEE (reference sequence). The CDR3 contains 18 residues. J gave up 0 bases and V 1 base, and 7 bases lay outside the gene matches. The CDR3 sequence is CASSLTGQRPSGANVLTF. DNA of the CDR3: TGTGCCAGCAGCTTGACGGGACAGCGCCCCTCTGGGGCCAACGTCCTGACTTTC.

This clone was recorded once. The chain combines TRBV10-3 with TRBJ2-7; no clear D. V lost 1 base, J lost 1 base, and 11 bases lay in between. Germline lookup yields CDR1 ENHRY and CDR2 SYGVKD. The CDR3 has 15 amino acids. CDR3 coding DNA: TGTGCCATCAGTGAGTTTGACCGCCGATCCTACGAGCAGTACTTC. It is translated as CAISEFDRRSYEQYF.

J is TRBJ2-7 and V is TRBV27; no reliable D call. V was cut by 5 bases and J by 6 bases, with 14 bases left in between. Germline V gives CDR1 MNHEY, CDR2 SMNVEV (reference sequence). The CDR3 consists of 13 residues. CDR3 sequence: CASSLGPTVEQYF. The CDR3 DNA follows: TGTGCCAGCAGTCTCGGACCTACCGTCGAGCAGTACTTC.

This clone was recorded a few times. This chain connects TRBV18 to TRBJ1-2; weak D call: TRBD1 (6 bases). From germline, CDR1 is KGHSH and CDR2 LQKENI. This CDR3 is built from 12 residues. The V end lost 4 bases, the J end lost 6 bases, and 9 bases lay between the germline ends. The CDR3 here is CASSQGVHGYTF. For the CDR3, the DNA is TGTGCCAGCTCACAGGGGGTCCATGGCTACACCTTC. Drawing the rest from reference TRBV18 and TRBJ1-2, the complete variable domain is NAGVMQNPRHLVRRRGQEARLRCSPMKGHSHVYWYRQLPEEGLKFMVYLQKENIIDESGMPKERFSAEFPKEGPSILRIQQVVRGDSAAYFCASSQGVHGYTFGSGTRLTVV.

Comment on this clone: This CDR3 is also generated by other DNA sequences in the sample. The chain combines TRBV18 with TRBJ2-6; D call uncertain. The ends were cut back, 6 bases at V and 4 bases at J, with 10 bases in the middle. CDR1 is KGHSH, CDR2 LQKENI, per germline. There are 14 residues in the CDR3. As DNA, the CDR3 is TGTGCCAGCTCCCCGCTTCCGGGGGCCAACGTCCTGACTTTC. Translation: CASSPLPGANVLTF.

The rearrangement joins TRBV28 to TRBJ1-5, with D perhaps TRBD1 (5 bases). V gave up 6 bases and J gave up 2 bases, with 17 bases separating them. The CDR3 length is 16 residues. Per germline, CDR1 MDHEN and CDR2 SYDVKM. Written as DNA, the CDR3 is TGTGCCAGCAGGCCTTTAGGGGAAAAGGGCAATCAGCCCCAGCATTTT. Translating gives CASRPLGEKGNQPQHF.

The chain uses TRBV11-2 and TRBJ2-1; tentatively, D is TRBD1 (6 bases). The V and J ends lost 5 bases and 7 bases respectively, with 9 bases between them. The CDR3 contains 12 residues. Germline V gives CDR1 SGHAT, CDR2 FQNNGV. CDR3 nucleotides: TGTGCCAGCAGCCGCAGGGGTAATGAGCAGTTCTTC. As protein: CASSRRGNEQFF.

The V call is TRBV6-6, the J call TRBJ2-7; TRBD1 matches 7 bases. In germline, CDR1 is MNHNY, CDR2 SVGAGI (reference sequence). V was pared by 0 bases and J by 0 bases, with 5 bases of the junction left unmatched. The CDR3 has 16 amino acids. The CDR3 here is CASSYSKGTASYEQYF. The CDR3 DNA follows: TGTGCCAGCAGTTACTCGAAAGGGACAGCCTCCTACGAGCAGTACTTC.

This sequence joins TRBV29-1 and TRBJ1-4; tentatively, D is TRBD1 (5 bases). The CDR3 is 15 amino acids. The germline CDR1 and CDR2 sequences are SQVTM and ANQGSEA. Trimming removed 3 bases from V and 6 bases from J, with 17 bases in between. In nucleotides, the CDR3 is TGCAGCGTTGACTGGGGGTGGGATGCGGATGAAAAACTGTTTTTT. Its protein product is CSVDWGWDADEKLFF.

The chain is built from TRBV7-2 and TRBJ1-6, with unresolved D. V was shortened by 1 base and J by 7 bases, with 11 bases between the two germline ends. The CDR3 length is 15 residues. The germline gives CDR1 SGHTA, CDR2 FQGNSA. This CDR3 is CASSLEGGRNSPLHF. In DNA form, the CDR3 reads TGTGCCAGCAGCTTAGAGGGTGGCAGGAATTCACCCCTCCACTTT.

The chain combines TRBV4-1 with TRBJ2-1; the D gene is possibly TRBD2 (6 bases). The CDR3 is 15 amino acids. Between the trimmed V and J ends, which lost 5 bases and 4 bases, there was a span of 15 bases. Germline V lookup: CDR1 MGHRA, CDR2 YSYEKL. The CDR3 coding sequence is TGCGCCAGCAGCGTTCGGAGGGAGCCGTACAATGAGCAGTTCTTC. The encoded protein is CASSVRREPYNEQFF.

The J gene is TRBJ1-6, the V gene TRBV7-3; weak D call: TRBD1 (6 bases). V was shortened by 5 bases and J by 10 bases, with 21 bases between the two germline ends. The germline V gene has CDR1 SGHTA and CDR2 FQGTGA. The CDR3 consists of 16 residues. The CDR3 DNA reads as TGTGCCAGCAGCGATCCTCTGAGGGGGGGAGGCTCACCCCTCCACTTT. Translating gives CASSDPLRGGGSPLHF.

The CDR3 region is CASSFYLQGASGYTF. DNA of the CDR3: TGTGCCAGCAGTTTCTACCTACAGGGGGCTTCTGGCTACACCTTC. The chain recombines TRBV28 with TRBJ1-2, with 9 bases aligning to TRBD1. CDR3 length: 15 amino acids. The germline gives CDR1 MDHEN, CDR2 SYDVKM. Trimming removed 3 bases from V and 7 bases from J; junction bases left unmatched: 9.

The chain combines TRBV29-1 with TRBJ2-5; 11 bases agree with TRBD2. Trimming at V came to 7 bases and at J to 4 bases, leaving 20 bases not matched to a gene. Germline V CDR1 and CDR2: SQVTM, ANQGSEA. This CDR3 has 18 residues. CDR3 loop: CSATRGAGIAGGIETQYF. The CDR3 nucleotides read TGCAGCGCTACCCGGGGGGCAGGGATAGCGGGAGGGATAGAGACCCAGTACTTC.